Here is one T cell receptor beta chain with its context. Data came from immunoSEQ multiplex PCR; TCRdb stores just in-frame clones and leaves some out. The top ten clones hold about 12% of a sample with 450,000 to 650,000 clones, around 80% of them seen once. The data were taken from a study of shared clonotypes between healthy human individuals. V was shortened by 4 bases and J by 3 bases, with 13 bases between the two germline ends. Germline V CDR1 and CDR2: SGHDT, YYEEEE. The length of the CDR3 is 14 residues. V gene TRBV5-6 combines with J gene TRBJ1-2; D might be TRBD1 (6 bases). The TCR comes from a middle-aged woman in good health. Some clones in this sample may be carry-over from other donors' samples. The sample taken for sequencing was PBMCs. CDR3 in DNA: TGTGCCAGCAGCCCACCAGGACAGTACTATGGCTACACCTTC. Protein: CASSPPGQYYGYTF.